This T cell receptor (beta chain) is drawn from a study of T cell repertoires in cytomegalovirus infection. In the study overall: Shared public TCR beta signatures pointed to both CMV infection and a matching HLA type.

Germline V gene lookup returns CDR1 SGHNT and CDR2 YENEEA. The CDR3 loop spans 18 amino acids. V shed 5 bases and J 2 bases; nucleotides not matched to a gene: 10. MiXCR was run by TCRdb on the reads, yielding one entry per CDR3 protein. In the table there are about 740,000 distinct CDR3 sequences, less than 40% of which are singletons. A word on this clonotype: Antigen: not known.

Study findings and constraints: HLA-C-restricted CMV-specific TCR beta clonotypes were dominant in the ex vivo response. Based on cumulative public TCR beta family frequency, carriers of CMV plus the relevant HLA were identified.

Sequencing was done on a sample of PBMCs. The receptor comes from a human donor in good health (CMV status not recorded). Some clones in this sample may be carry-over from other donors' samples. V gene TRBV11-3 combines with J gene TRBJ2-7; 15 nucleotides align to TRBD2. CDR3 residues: CASSPGLAGGRDPYEQYF. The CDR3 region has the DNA TGTGCCAGCAGCCCGGGACTAGCGGGAGGAAGGGACCCCTACGAGCAGTACTTC.